This passage covers 10 T cell receptor beta chains from one sample sequenced in a study of T cells in Graves' hyperthyroidism and ophthalmopathy. Regions amplified from RNA transcripts were the TCR beta CDR3 regions. TCR CDR3 underwent first-round RT-PCR with the HTBI primer set. Each CDR3 protein is one row after TCRdb ran MiXCR on the multiplex PCR reads. The repertoire holds hundreds of thousands of distinct CDR3 sequences, 11% to 15% seen once, with around 30% in the top ten. Sequencing used blood. These receptors were taken from a man aged 50 or older with Graves' ophthalmopathy.

This clonotype appeared a few times. The chain uses TRBV19 and TRBJ2-3; 8 bases match TRBD2. Germline CDR1 LNHDA, CDR2 SQIVND (reference sequence). V dropped 2 bases and J dropped 2; count of bases not matched to a gene: 9. This CDR3 has 17 residues. The CDR3 protein is CASSIRRAGEITDTQYF. The CDR3, as DNA: TGTGCCAGTAGTATACGCCGAGCGGGAGAGATCACAGATACGCAGTATTTT. The whole variable domain, filled in from reference TRBV19 and TRBJ2-3, reads DGGITQSPKYLFRKEGQNVTLSCEQNLNHDAMYWYRQDPGQGLRLIYYSQIVNDFQKGDIAEGYSVSREKKESFPLTVTSAQKNPTAFYLCASSIRRAGEITDTQYFGPGTRLTVL.

Many counts were recorded for this clonotype. V is TRBV18 and J is TRBJ2-7; D possibly uses TRBD1 or TRBD2 (5 bases each). CDR3 length: 12 amino acids. V shed 5 bases and J shed 3 bases, with 8 bases lying between them. Germline V gives CDR1 KGHSH, CDR2 LQKENI. CDR3 nucleotide sequence: TGTGCCAGCTCAGGGGGTCTCTACGAGCAGTACTTC. It codes for CASSGGLYEQYF.

This clonotype was found a few times. This rearrangement joins TRBV19 to TRBJ2-7; possibly TRBD1 or TRBD2 for D (5 bases each). CDR3 length: 14 residues. CDR1 is LNHDA and CDR2 is SQIVND in the germline V gene (reference sequence). V lost 6 bases and J lost 3, with 15 bases in between. The CDR3 bases are TGTGCCAGTAGAATGGGACCACCAAGCTACGAGCAGTACTTC. It translates to CASRMGPPSYEQYF.

This clonotype was found many times. The J gene is TRBJ2-5, the V gene TRBV28; either TRBD1 or TRBD2 may supply D (5 bases each). The CDR3 runs to 14 residues. Germline V CDR1 and CDR2: MDHEN, SYDVKM. V lost 4 bases and J 5 bases, leaving 14 bases between the germline ends. CDR3 protein: CASSSQDSGETQYF. CDR3 bases: TGTGCCAGCAGTTCACAGGACTCTGGGGAGACCCAGTACTTC.

The chain carries TRBV7-9 and TRBJ1-4, with D hard to call. The ends were cut back, 5 bases at V and 13 bases at J, with 14 bases in the middle. The CDR3 covers 12 residues. Germline assignment: CDR1 SEHNR and CDR2 FQNEAQ (reference sequence). The CDR3 here is CASSTDDRVLFF. The CDR3 coding sequence is TGTGCCAGCAGCACCGACGATAGGGTACTGTTTTTT.

This clonotype appeared many times. The chain joins TRBV20-1 to TRBJ2-1, with 11 bases lining up with TRBD2. CDR1 DFQATT and CDR2 SNEGSKA come from the germline V gene (reference sequence). Trimming took 5 bases from V and 7 from J; bases not matched to a gene: 7. The CDR3 length is 14 residues. CDR3 loop: CSAPIAGGINEQFF. The CDR3 nucleotides read TGCAGTGCTCCGATAGCGGGAGGGATTAATGAGCAGTTCTTC.

The rearrangement uses TRBV24-1 and TRBJ2-6; D is undetermined. Germline CDR1 and CDR2: KGHDR and SFDVKD. Trimming took 2 bases from V and 3 from J, leaving 7 bases between them. The CDR3 is made up of 15 amino acids. The CDR3 bases are TGTGCCACCAGTGATTATGCAGGTGGGGCCAACGTCCTGACTTTC. Translated: CATSDYAGGANVLTF.

The chain joins TRBV11-2 to TRBJ1-2, with 12 bases that match TRBD1. V trimming: 4 bases; J trimming: 6 bases; junction bases outside the gene matches: 9. This CDR3 has 16 residues. The V gene's germline CDR1 is SGHAT and CDR2 FQNNGV. CDR3 DNA: TGTGCCAGCAGCTCGCCGGGACAGGGGGCAGAAGATGGCTACACCTTC. Its protein is CASSSPGQGAEDGYTF.

The rearrangement joins TRBV5-1 to TRBJ2-5; D remains unclear. Germline CDR1 and CDR2: SGHRS and YFSETQ. The V end lost 0 bases, the J end lost 4 bases, and 10 bases lay between the germline ends. The CDR3 is 14 amino acids. The CDR3 region has the DNA TGCGCCAGCAGCTTGGCTGTAAGGGCAGAGACCCAGTACTTC. Amino acid sequence: CASSLAVRAETQYF.

This clonotype was picked up many times. The chain combines TRBV20-1 with TRBJ2-1, with D possibly TRBD1 on 5 matching bases. Trimming pared 0 bases from V and 9 bases from J, leaving 15 bases between. Germline CDR1 is DFQATT and CDR2 is SNEGSKA (reference sequence). The CDR3 is 14 residues long. The CDR3 loop is CSARDLGRAVEQFF. In DNA form, the CDR3 reads TGCAGTGCTAGAGATCTCGGCAGGGCGGTTGAGCAGTTCTTC.